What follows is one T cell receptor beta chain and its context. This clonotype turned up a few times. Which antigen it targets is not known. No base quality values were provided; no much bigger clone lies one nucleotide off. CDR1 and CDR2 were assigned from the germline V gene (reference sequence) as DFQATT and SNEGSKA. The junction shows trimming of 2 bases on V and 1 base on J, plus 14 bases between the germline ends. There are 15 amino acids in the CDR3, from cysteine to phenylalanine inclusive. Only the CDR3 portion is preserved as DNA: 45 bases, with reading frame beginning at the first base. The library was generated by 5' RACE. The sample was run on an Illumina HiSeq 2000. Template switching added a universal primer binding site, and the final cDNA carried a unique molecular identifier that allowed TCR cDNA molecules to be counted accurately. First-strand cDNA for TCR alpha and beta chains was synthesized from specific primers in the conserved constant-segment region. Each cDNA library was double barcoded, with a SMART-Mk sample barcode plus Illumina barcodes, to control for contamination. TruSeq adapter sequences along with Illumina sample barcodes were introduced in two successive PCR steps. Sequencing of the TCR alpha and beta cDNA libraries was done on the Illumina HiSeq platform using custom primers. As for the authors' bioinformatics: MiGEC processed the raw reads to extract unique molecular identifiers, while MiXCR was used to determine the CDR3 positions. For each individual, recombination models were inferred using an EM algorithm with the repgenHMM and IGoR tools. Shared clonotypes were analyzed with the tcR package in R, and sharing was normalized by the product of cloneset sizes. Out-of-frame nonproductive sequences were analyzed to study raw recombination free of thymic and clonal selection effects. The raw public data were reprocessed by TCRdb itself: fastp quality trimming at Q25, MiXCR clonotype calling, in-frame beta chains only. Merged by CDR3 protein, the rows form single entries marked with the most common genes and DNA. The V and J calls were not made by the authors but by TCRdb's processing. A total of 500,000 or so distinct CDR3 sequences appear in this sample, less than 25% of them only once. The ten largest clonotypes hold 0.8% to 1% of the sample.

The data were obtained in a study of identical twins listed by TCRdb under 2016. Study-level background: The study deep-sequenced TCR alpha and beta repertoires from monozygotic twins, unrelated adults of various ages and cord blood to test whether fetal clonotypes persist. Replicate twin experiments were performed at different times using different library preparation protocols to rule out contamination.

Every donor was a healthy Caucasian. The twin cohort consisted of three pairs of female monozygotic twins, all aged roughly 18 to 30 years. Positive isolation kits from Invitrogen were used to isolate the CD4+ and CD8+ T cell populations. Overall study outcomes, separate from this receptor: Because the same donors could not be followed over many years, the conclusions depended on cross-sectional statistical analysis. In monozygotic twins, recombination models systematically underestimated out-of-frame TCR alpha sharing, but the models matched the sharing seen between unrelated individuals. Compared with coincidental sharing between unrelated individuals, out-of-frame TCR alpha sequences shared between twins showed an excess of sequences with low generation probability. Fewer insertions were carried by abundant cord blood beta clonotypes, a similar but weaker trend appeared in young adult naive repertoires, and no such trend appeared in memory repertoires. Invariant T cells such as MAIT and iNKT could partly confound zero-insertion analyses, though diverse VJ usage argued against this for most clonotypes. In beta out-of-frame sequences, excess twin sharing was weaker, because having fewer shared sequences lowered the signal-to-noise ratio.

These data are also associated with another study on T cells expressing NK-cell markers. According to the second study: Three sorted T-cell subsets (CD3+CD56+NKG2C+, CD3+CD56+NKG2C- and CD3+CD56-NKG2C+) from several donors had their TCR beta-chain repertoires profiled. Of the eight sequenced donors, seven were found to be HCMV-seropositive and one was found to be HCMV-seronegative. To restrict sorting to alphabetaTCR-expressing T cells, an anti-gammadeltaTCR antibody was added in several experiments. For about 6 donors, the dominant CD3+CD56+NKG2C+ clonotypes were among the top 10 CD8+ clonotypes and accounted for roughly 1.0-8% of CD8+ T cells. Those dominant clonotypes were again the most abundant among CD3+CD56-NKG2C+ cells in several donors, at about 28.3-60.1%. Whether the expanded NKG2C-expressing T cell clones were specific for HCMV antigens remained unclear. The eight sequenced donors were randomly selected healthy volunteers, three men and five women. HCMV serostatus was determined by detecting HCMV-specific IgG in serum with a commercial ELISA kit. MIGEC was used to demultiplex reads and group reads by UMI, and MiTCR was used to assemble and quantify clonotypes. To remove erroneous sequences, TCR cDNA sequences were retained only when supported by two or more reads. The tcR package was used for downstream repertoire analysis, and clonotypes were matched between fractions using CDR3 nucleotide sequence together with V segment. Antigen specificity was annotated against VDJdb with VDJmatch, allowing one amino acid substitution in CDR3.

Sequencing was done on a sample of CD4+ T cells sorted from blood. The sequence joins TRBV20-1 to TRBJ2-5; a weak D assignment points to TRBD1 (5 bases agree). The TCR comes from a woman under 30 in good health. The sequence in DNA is TGCAGTGCTAGAACCGCTAGGGGTCCCCAAGAGACCCAGTACTTC. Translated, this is CSARTARGPQETQYF.